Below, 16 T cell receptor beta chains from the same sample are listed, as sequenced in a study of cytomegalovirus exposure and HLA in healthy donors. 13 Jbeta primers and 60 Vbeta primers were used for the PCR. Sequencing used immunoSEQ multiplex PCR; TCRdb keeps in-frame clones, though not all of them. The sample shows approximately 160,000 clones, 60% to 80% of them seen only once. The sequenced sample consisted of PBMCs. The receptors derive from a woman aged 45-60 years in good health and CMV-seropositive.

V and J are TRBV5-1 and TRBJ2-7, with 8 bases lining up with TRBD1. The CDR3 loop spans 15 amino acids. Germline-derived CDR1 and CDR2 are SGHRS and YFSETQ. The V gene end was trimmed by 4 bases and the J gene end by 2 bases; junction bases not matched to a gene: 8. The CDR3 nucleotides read TGCGCCAGCAGCCCAGGGACAGGCTTACCCTACGAGCAGTACTTC. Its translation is CASSPGTGLPYEQYF.

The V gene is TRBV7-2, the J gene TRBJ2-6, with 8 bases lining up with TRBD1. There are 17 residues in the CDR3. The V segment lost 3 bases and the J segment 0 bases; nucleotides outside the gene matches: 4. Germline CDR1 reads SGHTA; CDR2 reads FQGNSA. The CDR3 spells CASSLTGAFSGANVLTF. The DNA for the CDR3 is TGTGCCAGCAGCTTGACAGGGGCCTTCTCTGGGGCCAACGTCCTGACTTTC.

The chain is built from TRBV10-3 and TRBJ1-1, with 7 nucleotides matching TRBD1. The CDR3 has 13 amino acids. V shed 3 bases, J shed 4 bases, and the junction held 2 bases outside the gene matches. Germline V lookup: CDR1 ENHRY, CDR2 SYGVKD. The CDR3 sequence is CAISEAGGTEAFF. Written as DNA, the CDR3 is TGTGCCATCAGTGAAGCAGGGGGCACTGAAGCTTTCTTT.

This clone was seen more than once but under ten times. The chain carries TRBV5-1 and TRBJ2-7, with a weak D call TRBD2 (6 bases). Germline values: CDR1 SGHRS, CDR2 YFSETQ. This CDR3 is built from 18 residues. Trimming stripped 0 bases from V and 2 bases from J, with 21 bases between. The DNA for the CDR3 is TGCGCCAGCAGCTTGGCAGGGTCAGGGACTCAGAGACCCTACGAGCAGTACTTC. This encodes CASSLAGSGTQRPYEQYF.

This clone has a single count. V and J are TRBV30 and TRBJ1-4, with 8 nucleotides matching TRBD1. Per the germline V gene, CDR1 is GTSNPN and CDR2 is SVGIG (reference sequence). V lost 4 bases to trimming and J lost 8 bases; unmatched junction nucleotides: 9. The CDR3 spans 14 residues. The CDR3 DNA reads TGTGCCTGGAACAAGGGACAGGAGGGAGAAAAACTGTTTTTT. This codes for CAWNKGQEGEKLFF.

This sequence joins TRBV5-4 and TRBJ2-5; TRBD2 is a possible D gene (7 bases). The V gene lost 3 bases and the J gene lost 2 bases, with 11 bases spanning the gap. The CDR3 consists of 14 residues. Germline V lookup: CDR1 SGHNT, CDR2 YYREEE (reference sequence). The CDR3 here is CASSSGGRQETQYF. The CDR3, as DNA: TGTGCCAGCAGCTCCGGGGGGCGGCAAGAGACCCAGTACTTC.

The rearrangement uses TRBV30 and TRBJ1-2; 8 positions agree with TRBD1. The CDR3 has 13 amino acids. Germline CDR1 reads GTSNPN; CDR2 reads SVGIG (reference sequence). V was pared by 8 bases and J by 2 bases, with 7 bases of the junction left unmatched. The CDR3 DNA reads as TGTGCCCAGACCGGACAGGGAAACTATGGCTACACCTTC. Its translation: CAQTGQGNYGYTF. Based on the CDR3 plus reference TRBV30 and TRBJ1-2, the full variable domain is SQTIHQWPATLVQPVGSPLSLECTVEGTSNPNLYWYRQAAGRGLQLLFYSVGIGQISSEVPQNLSASRPQDRQFILSSKKLLLSDSGFYLCAQTGQGNYGYTFGSGTRLTVV.

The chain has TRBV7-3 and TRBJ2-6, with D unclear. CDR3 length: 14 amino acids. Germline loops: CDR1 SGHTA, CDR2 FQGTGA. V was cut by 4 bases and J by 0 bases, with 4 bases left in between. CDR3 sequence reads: CASSSVSGANVLTF. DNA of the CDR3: TGTGCCAGCAGCTCAGTCTCTGGGGCCAACGTCCTGACTTTC. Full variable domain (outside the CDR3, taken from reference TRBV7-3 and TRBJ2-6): GAGVSQTPSNKVTEKGKYVELRCDPISGHTALYWYRQSLGQGPEFLIYFQGTGAADDSGLPNDRFFAVRPEGSVSTLKIQRTERGDSAVYLCASSSVSGANVLTFGAGSRLTVL.

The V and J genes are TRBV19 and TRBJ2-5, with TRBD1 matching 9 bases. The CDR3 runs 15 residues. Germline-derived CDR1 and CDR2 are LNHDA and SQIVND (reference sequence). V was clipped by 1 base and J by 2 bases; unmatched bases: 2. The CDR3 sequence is CASSIAGTGQETQYF. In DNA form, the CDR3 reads TGTGCCAGTAGTATAGCCGGGACAGGGCAAGAGACCCAGTACTTC.

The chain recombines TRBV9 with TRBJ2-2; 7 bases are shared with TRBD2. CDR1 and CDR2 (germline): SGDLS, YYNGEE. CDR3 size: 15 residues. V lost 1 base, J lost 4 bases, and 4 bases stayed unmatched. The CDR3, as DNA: TGTGCCAGCAGCGTAAGAGGGGAGGGCACCGGGGAGCTGTTTTTT. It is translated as CASSVRGEGTGELFF.

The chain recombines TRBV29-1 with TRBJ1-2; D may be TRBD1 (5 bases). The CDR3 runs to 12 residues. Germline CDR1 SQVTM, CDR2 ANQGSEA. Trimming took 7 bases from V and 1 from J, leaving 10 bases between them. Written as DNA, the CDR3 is TGCAGCGCTGACAGTAATAACTATGGCTACACCTTC. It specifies CSADSNNYGYTF.

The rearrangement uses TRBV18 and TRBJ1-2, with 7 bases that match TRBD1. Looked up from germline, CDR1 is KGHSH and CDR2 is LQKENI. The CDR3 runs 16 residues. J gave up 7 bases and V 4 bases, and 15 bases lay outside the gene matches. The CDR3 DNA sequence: TGTGCCAGCTCACTCGCGACAGGGCGGACCCCCCGTGGCTACACCTTC. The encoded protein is CASSLATGRTPRGYTF.

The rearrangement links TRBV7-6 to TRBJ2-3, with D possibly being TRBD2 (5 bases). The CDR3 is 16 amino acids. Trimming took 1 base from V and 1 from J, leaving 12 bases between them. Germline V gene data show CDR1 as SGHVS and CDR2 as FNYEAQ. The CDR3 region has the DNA TGTGCCAGCAGCTTAGAAAGGGTGGGAGGCACAGATACGCAGTATTTT. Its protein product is CASSLERVGGTDTQYF. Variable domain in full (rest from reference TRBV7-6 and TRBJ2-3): GAGVSQSPRYKVTKRGQDVALRCDPISGHVSLYWYRQALGQGPEFLTYFNYEAQQDKSGLPNDRFSAERPEGSISTLTIQRTEQRDSAMYRCASSLERVGGTDTQYFGPGTRLTVL.

CDR3 sequence reads: CASSPSGLGTYEQYF. DNA for the CDR3: TGTGCCAGCAGCCCCTCCGGACTAGGGACCTACGAGCAGTACTTC. This chain joins TRBV7-3 and TRBJ2-7, with 7 bases aligning to TRBD2. This CDR3 has 15 residues. Trimming at V came to 5 bases and at J to 2 bases, leaving 9 bases not matched to a gene. Germline loops: CDR1 SGHTA, CDR2 FQGTGA. The complete variable domain, with remaining parts taken from reference TRBV7-3 and TRBJ2-7, reads GAGVSQTPSNKVTEKGKYVELRCDPISGHTALYWYRQSLGQGPEFLIYFQGTGAADDSGLPNDRFFAVRPEGSVSTLKIQRTERGDSAVYLCASSPSGLGTYEQYFGPGTRLTVT.

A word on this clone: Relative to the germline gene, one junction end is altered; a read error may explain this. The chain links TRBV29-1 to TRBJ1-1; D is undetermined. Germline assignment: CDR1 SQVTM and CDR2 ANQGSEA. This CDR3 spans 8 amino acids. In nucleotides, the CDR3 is TGCAGCGTTCAAGAAGCTTTCTTT. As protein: CSVQEAFF.

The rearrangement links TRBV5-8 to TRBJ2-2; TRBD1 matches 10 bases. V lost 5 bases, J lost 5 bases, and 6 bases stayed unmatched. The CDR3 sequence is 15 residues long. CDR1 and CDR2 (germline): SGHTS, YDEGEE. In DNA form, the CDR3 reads TGTGCCAGCAGGAGCGGACAGGGGGTGACCGGGGAGCTGTTTTTT. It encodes CASRSGQGVTGELFF.